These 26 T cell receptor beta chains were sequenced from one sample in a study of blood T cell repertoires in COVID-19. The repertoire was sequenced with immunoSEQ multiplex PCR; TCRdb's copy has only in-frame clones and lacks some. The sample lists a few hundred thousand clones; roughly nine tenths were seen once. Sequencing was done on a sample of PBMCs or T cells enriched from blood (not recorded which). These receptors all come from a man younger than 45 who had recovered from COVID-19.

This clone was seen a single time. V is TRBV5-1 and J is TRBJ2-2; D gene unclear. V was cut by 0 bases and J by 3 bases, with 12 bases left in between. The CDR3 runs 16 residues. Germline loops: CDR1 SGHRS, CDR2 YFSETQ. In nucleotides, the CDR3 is TGCGCCAGCAGCTTGGTGGCGAGGTCGGACACCGGGGAGCTGTTTTTT. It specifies CASSLVARSDTGELFF.

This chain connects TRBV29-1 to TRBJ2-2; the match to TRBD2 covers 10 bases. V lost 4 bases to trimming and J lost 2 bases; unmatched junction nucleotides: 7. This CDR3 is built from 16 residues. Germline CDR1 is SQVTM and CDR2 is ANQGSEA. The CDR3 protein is CSVVISGRPNTGELFF. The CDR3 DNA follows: TGCAGCGTTGTGATTAGCGGGAGGCCAAACACCGGGGAGCTGTTTTTT.

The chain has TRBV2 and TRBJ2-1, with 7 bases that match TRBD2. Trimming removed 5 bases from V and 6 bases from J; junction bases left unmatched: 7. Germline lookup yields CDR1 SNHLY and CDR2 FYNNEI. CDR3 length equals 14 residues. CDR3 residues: CASSLLAPVNEQFF. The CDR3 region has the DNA TGTGCCAGCAGTCTACTAGCGCCTGTCAATGAGCAGTTCTTC.

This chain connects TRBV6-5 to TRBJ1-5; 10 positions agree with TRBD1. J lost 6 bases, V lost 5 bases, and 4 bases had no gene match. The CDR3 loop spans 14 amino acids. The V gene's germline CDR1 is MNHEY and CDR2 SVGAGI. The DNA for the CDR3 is TGTGCCAGCAGTCTGGACAGGGGGTCTCAGCCCCAGCATTTT. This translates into CASSLDRGSQPQHF.

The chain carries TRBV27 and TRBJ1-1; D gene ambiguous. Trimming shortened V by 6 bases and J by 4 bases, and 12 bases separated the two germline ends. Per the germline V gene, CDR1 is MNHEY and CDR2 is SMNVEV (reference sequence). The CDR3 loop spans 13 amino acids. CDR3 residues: CASRPAGSTEAFF. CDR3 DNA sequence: TGTGCCAGCAGACCAGCGGGTAGCACTGAAGCTTTCTTT.

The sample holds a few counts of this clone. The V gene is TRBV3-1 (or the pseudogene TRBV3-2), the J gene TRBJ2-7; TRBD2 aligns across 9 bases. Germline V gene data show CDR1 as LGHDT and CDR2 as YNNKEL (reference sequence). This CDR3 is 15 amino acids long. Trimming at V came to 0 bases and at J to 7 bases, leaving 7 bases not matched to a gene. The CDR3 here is CASSQDTGLAMEQYF. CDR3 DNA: TGTGCCAGCAGCCAAGACACCGGACTAGCGATGGAGCAGTACTTC.

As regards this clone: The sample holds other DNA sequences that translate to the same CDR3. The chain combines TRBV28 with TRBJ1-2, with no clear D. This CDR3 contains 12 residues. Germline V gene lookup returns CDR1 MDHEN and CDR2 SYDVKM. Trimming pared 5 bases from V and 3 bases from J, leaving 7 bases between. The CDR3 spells CASSLGDYGYTF. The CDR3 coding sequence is TGTGCCAGCAGTCTAGGCGACTATGGCTACACCTTC.

DNA of the CDR3: TGTGCCACCGGGCTGCTTTCTGGACGGGGAGGTTATGGCTACACCTTC. It encodes CATGLLSGRGGYGYTF. The chain employs TRBV15 and TRBJ1-2; D gene unclear. Trimming removed 8 bases from V and 5 bases from J, with 24 bases in between. The germline V gene has CDR1 LNHNV and CDR2 YYDKDF (reference sequence). CDR3 length: 16 residues.

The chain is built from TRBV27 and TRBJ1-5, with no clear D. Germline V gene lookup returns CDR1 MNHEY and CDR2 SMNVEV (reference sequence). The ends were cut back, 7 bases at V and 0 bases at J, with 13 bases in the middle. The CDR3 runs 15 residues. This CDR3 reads CASKRSGNSNQPQHF. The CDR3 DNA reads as TGTGCCAGCAAGAGATCAGGTAATAGCAATCAGCCCCAGCATTTT.

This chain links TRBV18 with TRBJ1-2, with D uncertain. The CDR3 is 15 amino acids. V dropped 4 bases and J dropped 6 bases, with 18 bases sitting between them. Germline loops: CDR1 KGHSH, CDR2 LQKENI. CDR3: CASSQQKRPPDGYTF. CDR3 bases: TGTGCCAGCTCACAACAGAAACGGCCCCCGGATGGCTACACCTTC.

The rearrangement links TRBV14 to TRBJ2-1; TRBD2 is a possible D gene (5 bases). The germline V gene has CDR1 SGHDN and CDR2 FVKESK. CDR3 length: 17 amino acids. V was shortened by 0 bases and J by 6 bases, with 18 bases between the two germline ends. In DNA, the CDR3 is TGTGCCAGCAGCCAAGATCAGGCTAGCTGGTTTCTCAATGAGCAGTTCTTC. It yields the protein CASSQDQASWFLNEQFF.

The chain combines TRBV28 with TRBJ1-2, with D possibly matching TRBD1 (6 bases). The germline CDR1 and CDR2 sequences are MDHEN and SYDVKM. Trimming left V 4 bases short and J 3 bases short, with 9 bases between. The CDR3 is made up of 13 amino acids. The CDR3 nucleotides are TGTGCCAGCAGTTCAACAGGGTACTATGGCTACACCTTC. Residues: CASSSTGYYGYTF.

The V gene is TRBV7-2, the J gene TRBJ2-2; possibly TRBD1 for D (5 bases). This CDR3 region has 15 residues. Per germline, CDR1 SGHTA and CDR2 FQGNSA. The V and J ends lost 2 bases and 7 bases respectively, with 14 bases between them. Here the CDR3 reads CASSLRGANGGELFF. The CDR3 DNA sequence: TGTGCCAGCAGCTTAAGGGGCGCGAACGGCGGGGAGCTGTTTTTT.

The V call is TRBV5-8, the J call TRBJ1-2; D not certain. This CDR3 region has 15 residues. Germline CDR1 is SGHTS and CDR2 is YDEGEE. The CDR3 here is CANTPTGSMNYGYTF. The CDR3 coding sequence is TGTGCTAATACTCCAACGGGTTCGATGAACTATGGCTACACCTTC.

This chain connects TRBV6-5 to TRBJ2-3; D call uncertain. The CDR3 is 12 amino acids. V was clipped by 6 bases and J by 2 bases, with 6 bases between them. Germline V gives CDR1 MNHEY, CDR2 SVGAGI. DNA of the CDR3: TGTGCCAGCAGGAGTCCCACAGATACGCAGTATTTT. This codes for CASRSPTDTQYF.

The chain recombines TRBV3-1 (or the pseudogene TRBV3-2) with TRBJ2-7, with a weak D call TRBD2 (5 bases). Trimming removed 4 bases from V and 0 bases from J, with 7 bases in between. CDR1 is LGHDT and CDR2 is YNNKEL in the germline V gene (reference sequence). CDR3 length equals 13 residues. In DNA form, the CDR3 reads TGTGCCAGCAGCCTTCGGGACTCCTACGAGCAGTACTTC. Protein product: CASSLRDSYEQYF.

For the CDR3, the DNA is TGTGCCAGCAGGAGGGACAGCGGGGGGAATCAGCCCCAGCATTTT. It is translated as CASRRDSGGNQPQHF. This chain uses TRBV2 with TRBJ1-5; 7 bases line up with TRBD1. The CDR3 contains 15 residues. Looked up from germline, CDR1 is SNHLY and CDR2 is FYNNEI. V shed 6 bases, J shed 4 bases, and the junction held 9 bases outside the gene matches. The full variable domain, rest sourced from reference TRBV2 and TRBJ1-5, is EPEVTQTPSHQVTQMGQEVILRCVPISNHLYFYWYRQILGQKVEFLVSFYNNEISEKSEIFDDQFSVERPDGSNFTLKIRSTKLEDSAMYFCASRRDSGGNQPQHFGDGTRLSIL.

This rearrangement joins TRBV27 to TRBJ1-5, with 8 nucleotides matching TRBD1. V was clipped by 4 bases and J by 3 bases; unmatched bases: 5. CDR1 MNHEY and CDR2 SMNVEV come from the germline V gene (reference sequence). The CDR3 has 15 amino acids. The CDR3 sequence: CASSWTGQVNQPQHF. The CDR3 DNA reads TGTGCCAGCAGTTGGACAGGGCAAGTCAATCAGCCCCAGCATTTT.

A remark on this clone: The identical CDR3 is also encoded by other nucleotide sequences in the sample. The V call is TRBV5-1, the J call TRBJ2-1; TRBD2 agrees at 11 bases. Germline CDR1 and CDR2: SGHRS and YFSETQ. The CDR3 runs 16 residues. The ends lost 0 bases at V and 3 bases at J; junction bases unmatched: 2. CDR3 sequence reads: CASSLVLAGGYNEQFF. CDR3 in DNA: TGCGCCAGCAGCTTGGTTCTAGCGGGAGGCTACAATGAGCAGTTCTTC.

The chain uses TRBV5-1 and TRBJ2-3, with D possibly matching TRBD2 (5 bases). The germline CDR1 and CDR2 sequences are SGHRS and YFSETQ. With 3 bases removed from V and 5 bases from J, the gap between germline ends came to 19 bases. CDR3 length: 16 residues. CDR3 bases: TGCGCCAGCAGCTCACTACCTCGTGGAGCGGAAGATACGCAGTATTTT. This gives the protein CASSSLPRGAEDTQYF.

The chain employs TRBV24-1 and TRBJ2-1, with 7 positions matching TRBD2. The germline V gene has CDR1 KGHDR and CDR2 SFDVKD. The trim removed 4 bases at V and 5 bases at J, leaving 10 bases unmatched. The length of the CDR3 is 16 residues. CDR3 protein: CATSDALGRAHNEQFF. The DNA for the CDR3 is TGTGCCACCAGTGACGCCCTAGGGAGGGCCCACAATGAGCAGTTCTTC.

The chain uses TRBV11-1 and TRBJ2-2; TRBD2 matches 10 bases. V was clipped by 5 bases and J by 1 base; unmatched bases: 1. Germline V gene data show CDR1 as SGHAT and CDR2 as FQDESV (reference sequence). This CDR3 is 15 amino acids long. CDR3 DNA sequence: TGTGCCAGCAGCCGGACTAGCGGGAACACCGGGGAGCTGTTTTTT. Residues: CASSRTSGNTGELFF. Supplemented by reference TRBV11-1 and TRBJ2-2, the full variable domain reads EAEVAQSPRYKITEKSQAVAFWCDPISGHATLYWYRQILGQGPELLVQFQDESVVDDSQLPKDRFSAERLKGVDSTLKIQPAELGDSAMYLCASSRTSGNTGELFFGEGSRLTVL.

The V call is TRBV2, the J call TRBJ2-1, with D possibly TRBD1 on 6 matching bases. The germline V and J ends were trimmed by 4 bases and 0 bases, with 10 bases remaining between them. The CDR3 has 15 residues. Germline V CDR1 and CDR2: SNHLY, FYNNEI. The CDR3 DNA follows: TGTGCCAGCAGTGTCGGGACAAACTCCTACAATGAGCAGTTCTTC. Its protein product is CASSVGTNSYNEQFF.

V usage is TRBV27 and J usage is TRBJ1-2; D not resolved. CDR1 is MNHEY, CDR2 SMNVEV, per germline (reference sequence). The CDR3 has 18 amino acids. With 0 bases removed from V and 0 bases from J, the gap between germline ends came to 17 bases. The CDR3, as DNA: TGTGCCAGCAGTTTATCCAAAGATCGGGGTTATACTAACTATGGCTACACCTTC. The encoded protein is CASSLSKDRGYTNYGYTF.

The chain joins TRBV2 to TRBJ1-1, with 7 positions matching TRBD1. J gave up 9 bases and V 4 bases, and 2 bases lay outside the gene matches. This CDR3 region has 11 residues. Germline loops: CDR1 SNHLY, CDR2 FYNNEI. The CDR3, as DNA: TGTGCCAGCAGTGTGGACAGGCAAGCTTTCTTT. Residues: CASSVDRQAFF.

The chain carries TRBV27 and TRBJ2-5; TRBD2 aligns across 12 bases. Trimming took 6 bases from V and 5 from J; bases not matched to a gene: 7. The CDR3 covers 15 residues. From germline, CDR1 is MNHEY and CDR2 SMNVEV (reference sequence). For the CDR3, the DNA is TGTGCCAGCAGGACTAGCGGGAGAGGTGCGGAGACCCAGTACTTC. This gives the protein CASRTSGRGAETQYF.